Each of the 27 T cell receptor beta chains below was sequenced from the same sample in a study of CD8+ T cells in alopecia areata (dated by TCRdb to 2016 to 2019). Library preparation used the immunoSEQ multiplex PCR assay. To provide template for TCR sequencing, every sample had RNA extracted and reverse transcribed into cDNA. Here the immuneACCESS table is served through TCRdb, limited to in-frame sequences with V and J called. Missing clones are a known gap in these copies; in checked studies unresolved V genes cover under half, and the rest lacks a known reason. Here the sample has some 110,000 clones; roughly three fifths occur a single time. Of the sample, 12% is held by the ten largest clones. This sample's time point label indicates: 24 weeks on oral tofacitinib. The intended sense of this specimen's treatment or condition label: oral pan-JAK inhibitor, 5-10 mg twice daily. The sample consisted of CD8+ T cells sorted from blood, taken at week 24, from a patient treated with tofacitinib. All receptors derive from a human donor with alopecia areata.

The chain is built from TRBV11-2 and TRBJ2-1; D may match TRBD1 or TRBD2 (6 bases each). Germline V lookup: CDR1 SGHAT, CDR2 FQNNGV. The CDR3 contains 14 residues. V was clipped by 2 bases and J by 10 bases, with 15 bases between them. DNA of the CDR3: TGTGCCAGCAGCTTATTGCCGGGGGCGCGGGAGCAGTTCTTC. Its translation is CASSLLPGAREQFF.

The genes are TRBV15 and TRBJ2-7; 8 bases map to TRBD1. With 4 bases clipped from V and 4 bases from J, the junction kept 9 bases outside the gene matches. This CDR3 contains 15 residues. Germline V CDR1 and CDR2: LNHNV, YYDKDF (reference sequence). This CDR3 reads CATSTRQGRRYEQYF. CDR3 DNA: TGTGCCACCAGCACCCGACAGGGGCGCAGGTACGAGCAGTACTTC. Complete variable domain (other parts from reference TRBV15 and TRBJ2-7): DAMVIQNPRYQVTQFGKPVTLSCSQTLNHNVMYWYQQKSSQAPKLLFHYYDKDFNNEADTPDNFQSRRPNTSFCFLDIRSPGLGDTAMYLCATSTRQGRRYEQYFGPGTRLTVT.

This clone was found once. This chain connects TRBV9 to TRBJ2-7; no clear D gene. The germline V gene encodes CDR1 SGDLS and CDR2 YYNGEE. With 3 bases removed from V and 4 bases from J, the gap between germline ends came to 11 bases. The CDR3 has 13 amino acids. The DNA of the CDR3 is TGTGCCAGCAGCGGGACCGATGATTACGAGCAGTACTTC. It translates to CASSGTDDYEQYF.

The chain combines TRBV10-3 with TRBJ2-7; D is unresolved. Trimming took 2 bases from V and 2 from J, leaving 10 bases between them. The CDR3 sequence is 14 residues long. Looked up from germline, CDR1 is ENHRY and CDR2 is SYGVKD. CDR3 sequence (DNA): TGTGCCATCAGTGAGCCCCGACATACCTACGAGCAGTACTTC. Translating gives CAISEPRHTYEQYF.

The table lists this clone with a few counts. The chain combines TRBV2 with TRBJ2-5; no clear D. The CDR3 has 12 amino acids. The germline CDR1 and CDR2 sequences are SNHLY and FYNNEI. The V end lost 3 bases, the J end lost 5 bases, and 7 bases lay between the germline ends. The CDR3 DNA reads as TGTGCCAGCAGTGACCGCGTGGAGACCCAGTACTTC. As protein: CASSDRVETQYF.

This clone was seen more than once but under ten times. The chain links TRBV7-8 to TRBJ2-1, with 8 bases matching TRBD1. This CDR3 region has 13 residues. Germline V gene sequence: CDR1 SGHVS, CDR2 FQNEAQ. The junction had 2 bases not matched to a gene; V was cut back by 4 bases and J by 6 bases. The CDR3, as DNA: TGTGCCAGCAGCTCGGACAGGGCCAATGAGCAGTTCTTC. Translating gives CASSSDRANEQFF.

The chain combines TRBV7-9 with TRBJ2-3, with D perhaps TRBD2 (6 bases). This CDR3 has 15 residues. Trimming removed 5 bases at V and 2 bases at J, with 14 bases between. The germline V gene has CDR1 SEHNR and CDR2 FQNEAQ (reference sequence). CDR3 coding DNA: TGTGCCAGCAGCCCCGGGAGAGCTGACACAGATACGCAGTATTTT. This translates into CASSPGRADTDTQYF.

The chain links TRBV6-5 to TRBJ2-1; D may be TRBD2 (5 bases). This CDR3 comprises 14 residues. Germline lookup yields CDR1 MNHEY and CDR2 SVGAGI. V dropped 2 bases and J dropped 6 bases, with 11 bases sitting between them. CDR3 bases: TGTGCCAGCAGTTACCAAGTGGGGAGCAATGAGCAGTTCTTC. It yields the protein CASSYQVGSNEQFF.

This clone was detected once. The V call is TRBV9, the J call TRBJ1-4, with 8 bases aligning to TRBD1. The CDR3 is 14 residues long. After removal of 3 bases from V and 5 bases from J, the junction contained 3 bases not matched to a gene. CDR1 is SGDLS and CDR2 is YYNGEE in the germline V gene. The CDR3 protein is CASSGQGRNEKLFF. CDR3 bases: TGTGCCAGCAGCGGACAGGGGAGGAATGAAAAACTGTTTTTT.

This sequence joins TRBV5-1 and TRBJ1-1, with 8 positions matching TRBD1. Losses at the gene ends were 7 bases for V and 3 bases for J; bases not matched to a gene: 8. The germline V gene has CDR1 SGHRS and CDR2 YFSETQ. The CDR3 consists of 14 residues. The CDR3 sequence is CASVSGQGDTEAFF. CDR3 coding DNA: TGCGCCAGCGTATCCGGACAGGGAGACACTGAAGCTTTCTTT.

The J gene is TRBJ1-2, the V gene TRBV27; D remains unclear. The V end lost 5 bases, the J end lost 8 bases, and 12 bases lay between the germline ends. The CDR3 consists of 12 residues. Germline V lookup: CDR1 MNHEY, CDR2 SMNVEV (reference sequence). The CDR3 reads CASSHRGGGYTF. CDR3 DNA sequence: TGTGCCAGCAGTCACCGGGGAGGCGGCTACACCTTC.

V and J are TRBV27 and TRBJ1-5; 8 bases fit TRBD1. Per the germline V gene, CDR1 is MNHEY and CDR2 is SMNVEV (reference sequence). The CDR3 is made up of 14 amino acids. J was trimmed by 6 bases and V by 4 bases; bases with no gene match: 5. The CDR3 region is CASSSGQGSQPQHF. DNA of the CDR3: TGTGCCAGCAGTTCCGGACAGGGCAGTCAGCCCCAGCATTTT.

The chain employs TRBV27 and TRBJ2-7; weak D call: TRBD1 (6 bases). Germline values: CDR1 MNHEY, CDR2 SMNVEV (reference sequence). The length of the CDR3 is 13 residues. V shed 2 bases and J shed 3 bases, with 8 bases lying between them. The CDR3 DNA reads as TGTGCCAGCAGTTTAGGCAGGGGCTACGAGCAGTACTTC. It encodes CASSLGRGYEQYF.

The chain uses TRBV4-1 and TRBJ2-7; TRBD1 is a possible D gene (5 bases). This CDR3 spans 13 amino acids. V lost 3 bases and J lost 6, with 12 bases in between. In germline, CDR1 is MGHRA, CDR2 YSYEKL. This chain's CDR3 is CASSHKQGAEQYF. The CDR3 region has the DNA TGCGCCAGCAGCCATAAGCAGGGTGCCGAGCAGTACTTC.

The chain uses TRBV28 and TRBJ2-7; D is uncertain. This CDR3 is 14 amino acids long. Looked up from germline, CDR1 is MDHEN and CDR2 is SYDVKM. Deletions cut 0 bases from V and 2 bases from J, with 8 bases between. Here the CDR3 DNA reads TGTGCCAGCAGTTTATGGGGTTGGGCCTACGAGCAGTACTTC. Protein product: CASSLWGWAYEQYF.

The chain recombines TRBV5-6 with TRBJ2-6; no definite D call. Trimming pared 9 bases from V and 4 bases from J, leaving 14 bases between. Germline loops: CDR1 SGHDT, CDR2 YYEEEE. The CDR3 consists of 14 residues. The CDR3 region is CATRPFSGANVLTF. Written as DNA, the CDR3 is TGTGCCACCCGACCTTTCTCAGGGGCCAACGTCCTGACTTTC.

The V and J genes are TRBV2 and TRBJ1-6; D might be TRBD1 (5 bases). V lost 0 bases and J lost 3, with 9 bases in between. From germline, CDR1 is SNHLY and CDR2 FYNNEI. There are 16 residues in the CDR3. CDR3 amino acids: CASSEARGRYNSPLHF. The DNA for the CDR3 is TGTGCCAGCAGTGAAGCGAGGGGCCGCTATAATTCACCCCTCCACTTT.

The rearrangement uses TRBV4-1 and TRBJ1-5; the D gene is possibly TRBD1 (5 bases). The germline V gene encodes CDR1 MGHRA and CDR2 YSYEKL. This CDR3 is built from 16 residues. Trimming removed 1 base at V and 6 bases at J, with 16 bases between. DNA for the CDR3: TGCGCCAGCAGCCAAGCGGGGGTCCCCTTCGGTCAGCCCCAGCATTTT. It codes for CASSQAGVPFGQPQHF.

This clone was seen a few times. The J gene is TRBJ1-4, the V gene TRBV7-9; D is perhaps TRBD1 (5 bases). Deletions cut 8 bases from V and 0 bases from J, with 13 bases between. This CDR3 spans 15 amino acids. The germline gives CDR1 SEHNR, CDR2 FQNEAQ (reference sequence). The CDR3 DNA reads as TGTGCCAGCCGACTCGACAGTTCAACTAATGAAAAACTGTTTTTT. Protein product: CASRLDSSTNEKLFF.

This sequence joins TRBV6-5 and TRBJ1-4, with D possibly TRBD1 on 6 matching bases. V lost 6 bases and J 5 bases, leaving 10 bases between the germline ends. Germline CDR1 MNHEY, CDR2 SVGAGI. The CDR3 spans 13 residues. CDR3 nucleotides: TGTGCCAGCAGAGGGCAGGGGAATGAAAAACTGTTTTTT. It specifies CASRGQGNEKLFF.

The sample holds one count of this clone. The rearrangement links TRBV6-1 to TRBJ2-1, with a tentative D call TRBD2 (5 bases). Germline V gene lookup returns CDR1 MNHNS and CDR2 SASEGT. Trimming stripped 8 bases from V and 5 bases from J, with 13 bases between. The CDR3 has 13 residues. CDR3 sequence reads: CASSRVRDNEQFF. The CDR3 region has the DNA TGTGCCAGCTCGAGGGTGAGGGACAATGAGCAGTTCTTC.

This clone is judged hyperexpanded. The same CDR3 also results from other DNA sequences found in this sample. The V gene is TRBV27, the J gene TRBJ2-3; no reliable D call. The CDR3 is 15 amino acids. CDR1 is MNHEY, CDR2 SMNVEV, per germline (reference sequence). V was shortened by 3 bases and J by 0 bases, with 10 bases between the two germline ends. This CDR3 reads CASSFVAASTDTQYF. The DNA of the CDR3 is TGTGCCAGCAGTTTTGTGGCAGCTAGCACAGATACGCAGTATTTT.

This chain connects TRBV7-8 to TRBJ1-4; tentatively, D is TRBD1 (5 bases). Germline CDR1 SGHVS, CDR2 FQNEAQ. With 3 bases removed from V and 5 bases from J, the gap between germline ends came to 16 bases. The CDR3 runs 16 residues. CDR3 protein: CASSLGPHPQNEKLFF. The CDR3 DNA is TGTGCCAGCAGCTTGGGACCTCACCCACAGAATGAAAAACTGTTTTTT.

The chain links TRBV27 to TRBJ1-5; unclear D gene. With 2 bases removed from V and 3 bases from J, the gap between germline ends came to 8 bases. Germline loops: CDR1 MNHEY, CDR2 SMNVEV (reference sequence). The CDR3 runs to 14 residues. The DNA for the CDR3 is TGTGCCAGCAGTTTAAGTGCTTACAATCAGCCCCAGCATTTT. This sequence encodes CASSLSAYNQPQHF.

This clone was counted between two and nine times. A much larger clone is a single base away; this may be a read error. The V and J genes are TRBV25-1 and TRBJ2-2; 7 bases are shared with TRBD1. Germline V lookup: CDR1 MGHDK, CDR2 SYGVNS. There are 14 residues in the CDR3. The V gene end was trimmed by 2 bases and the J gene end by 4 bases; junction bases not matched to a gene: 1. CDR3 coding DNA: TGTGCCAGCAGTGAAGCAGGGGGCACCGGGGAGCTGTTTTTT. It translates to CASSEAGGTGELFF.

The chain has TRBV29-1 and TRBJ2-7, with a possible D match to TRBD1 (6 bases). With 6 bases removed from V and 5 bases from J, the gap between germline ends came to 14 bases. Germline values: CDR1 SQVTM, CDR2 ANQGSEA. The CDR3 contains 12 residues. The CDR3 nucleotides are TGCAGCGTCGCCGGGACAATCAACGAGCAGTACTTC. This gives the protein CSVAGTINEQYF.

This chain connects TRBV5-6 to TRBJ2-2; D remains ambiguous. CDR3 size: 12 residues. Germline CDR1 is SGHDT and CDR2 is YYEEEE. V lost 0 bases and J lost 8, with 5 bases in between. The CDR3 loop is CASSLGDGELFF. The CDR3 nucleotides read TGTGCCAGCAGCTTGGGCGATGGGGAGCTGTTTTTT.